A single sample gave rise to the 19 T cell receptor delta chains below, sequenced in a study of γδ T cells in repeated Plasmodium falciparum infection. Vgamma9/Vdelta2+ and Vdelta2-negative gammadelta T cells were flow-sorted from PBMC for bulk sequencing. TCRdb made new clone calls on the multiplex PCR reads using CATT. The sample has 85,000 to 95,000 delta-chain clones; under 1.5% are singletons. The sample taken for sequencing was gamma-delta T cells from blood. The receptors shown here come from a pool of human donors (malaria-infected and uninfected, not separated).

In regard to this clone: The TCRdb protein, from a much larger clone, departs from this DNA's translation at residue 6, likely by read error; the protein shown derives from the DNA. The chain employs TRDV2 and TRDJ1; D is uncertain. No J gene is reported in TCRdb; it was inferred here by comparing the DNA with germline. The CDR3 is made up of 14 amino acids. The germline V gene encodes CDR1 GEAIGNYY and CDR2 EKD. Trimming stripped 5 bases from V and 8 bases from J, with 20 bases between. The CDR3 DNA follows: TGTGCCTGTGTCCCAAGTACTGAGGCCCTAAAACTCATCTTT. Translated, it gives CACVPSTEALKLIF.

This clone was seen ten or more times. TCRdb attributes to this sequence the protein of a much larger clone, which differs from the DNA translation at residue 9; a read error is likely, and the protein displayed is translated from the DNA. The chain uses TRAV38-2/DV8 and TRDJ1; 9 bases match TRDD3. This CDR3 contains 19 residues. Trimming removed 5 bases from V and 5 bases from J; junction bases left unmatched: 22. Germline assignment: CDR1 TSESDYY and CDR2 QEAYKQQN. The CDR3, as DNA: TGTGCTTATAGCGGGGTCGGCTACCGGGGGATACACGCAAGGGATAAACTCATCTTT. Protein product: CAYSGVGYRGIHARDKLIF.

The table lists this clone with many counts. TCRdb's listed protein matches a much larger clone and diverges from this DNA's translation at residue 13, likely through a read error; the protein shown comes from the DNA. The J gene is TRDJ1, the V gene TRDV3, with D unclear. The V and J ends lost 1 base and 2 bases respectively, with 26 bases between them. The germline gives CDR1 TVYSNPD, CDR2 GDNSRS (reference sequence). This CDR3 has 18 amino acids. The CDR3 reads CAFMDSRSAERRTDKLIF. CDR3 in DNA: TGTGCCTTTATGGATTCGAGGAGCGCCGAGCGCAGGACCGATAAACTCATCTTT.

This clone was seen only a few times. Possible read error: a much larger clone is one base away. Other DNA variants within this sample encode the same CDR3. The rearrangement uses TRDV1 and TRDJ1, with TRDD3 matching 10 bases. CDR1 is TSWWSYY and CDR2 is QGS in the germline V gene. Trimming removed 9 bases from V and 0 bases from J; junction bases left unmatched: 37. This CDR3 region has 25 residues. The CDR3, as DNA: TGTGCTCTCTTACCCAAACCGACCTTCCTGCCTCTTTTAATTGTACTGGGGGATTACACCGATAAACTCATCTTT. Translated, it gives CALLPKPTFLPLLIVLGDYTDKLIF.

Turning to this clone: A far larger clone differs by one base, so this is likely a read error. The same CDR3 arises from other DNA sequences in this sample as well. This chain connects TRDV1 to TRDJ1; D could derive from TRDD2 or TRDD3 (7 bases each). The CDR3 has 26 residues. Per the germline V gene, CDR1 is TSWWSYY and CDR2 is QGS. The CDR3 region is CALGEFLLGGFSKKPHPLDPTDKLIF. The DNA of the CDR3 is TGTGCCCTTGGGGAATTCCTACTCGGGGGATTTTCCAAGAAGCCGCACCCTTTGGACCCCACCGATAAACTCATCTTT.

This clone was counted a few times. A far larger clone is a single base away, which makes a read error likely. Other DNA sequences in this sample translate to the same CDR3. This chain uses TRDV2 with TRDJ1; 8 bases match TRDD3. The J gene, absent from TCRdb, was called here by matching the DNA to germline. Per the germline V gene, CDR1 is GEAIGNYY and CDR2 is EKD. This CDR3 contains 17 residues. The CDR3 is CACDTGEGILCTDKLIF. The CDR3 bases are TGTGCCTGCGACACAGGGGAGGGGATACTTTGCACCGATAAACTCATCTTT.

About this clone: TCRdb assigns this DNA the protein of a much larger clone, which departs from its translation at residue 3; this likely reflects a read error, and the protein shown comes from translating the DNA. This rearrangement joins TRDV1 to TRDJ1; perhaps TRDD3 as D (6 bases). No J gene was available from TCRdb, and it was assigned here by a germline match of the DNA. CDR1 and CDR2 (germline): TSWWSYY, QGS. The CDR3 totals 16 residues. V was trimmed by 10 bases and J by 8 bases, leaving 29 bases between them. DNA for the CDR3: TGTGCTCCTGGAGAAAGGGTGGGGGGACATCGAAGAAAACTCATCTTT. Translating gives CAPGERVGGHRRKLIF.

A few counts support this clone. The TCRdb protein, from a much larger clone, departs from this DNA's translation at residue 14, likely by read error; the protein shown derives from the DNA. J is TRDJ1 and V is TRDV2, with D perhaps TRDD2 or TRDD3 (6 bases each). The J gene is not listed in TCRdb, so it was assigned here from a DNA match to germline. The CDR3 totals 21 residues. CDR1 and CDR2 from the germline V gene are GEAIGNYY and EKD. Trimming shortened V by 3 bases and J by 0 bases, and 31 bases separated the two germline ends. The CDR3 protein is CACDLPSLPLGMGGYTDKLIF. In DNA form, the CDR3 reads TGTGCCTGTGACCTCCCTTCCCTCCCCCTGGGGATGGGGGGGTACACCGATAAACTCATCTTT.

This clone is medium-sized (0.01 to 0.1%) within its sample. Other DNA sequences in this specimen translate into the identical CDR3. The chain employs TRDV1 and TRDJ1; 11 positions agree with TRDD3. Trimming cost V 4 bases and J 7 bases; bases outside gene matches: 32. The CDR3 spans 23 residues. Germline V CDR1 and CDR2: TSWWSYY, QGS. CDR3 sequence reads: CALGAFFLRVMGDTPGVDGKLIF. For the CDR3, the DNA is TGTGCTCTTGGGGCTTTCTTCCTACGTGTCATGGGGGATACGCCAGGGGTTGATGGTAAACTCATCTTT.

This clone was observed at least ten times. The protein TCRdb lists belongs to a much larger clone and differs from this DNA's translation at residue 3, which points to a read error; the protein shown is made from the DNA. V gene TRDV1 combines with J gene TRDJ1; D might be TRDD2 or TRDD3, each matching 5 bases. The germline gives CDR1 TSWWSYY, CDR2 QGS. This CDR3 has 20 residues. As DNA, the CDR3 is TGTGCTTTTGGGGAACCCTACCTCGTCCCAAACAGGGCGTACACCGATAAACTCATCTTT. Translating it yields CAFGEPYLVPNRAYTDKLIF.

This clone was observed a few times. TCRdb has a much larger clone's protein, which differs at residue 11 from the translation of this DNA, likely because of a read error; what is shown is the protein translated from the DNA. This chain links TRDV2 with TRDJ1; D unclear. TCRdb supplies no J gene; here it was assigned by aligning the nucleotide sequence to germline. The CDR3 runs 18 residues. The germline V gene has CDR1 GEAIGNYY and CDR2 EKD. Trimming removed 0 bases from V and 0 bases from J, with 19 bases in between. For the CDR3, the DNA is TGTGCCTGTGACACCGTATCGACTCTCCTGAGGGACACCGATAAACTCATCTTT. This gives the protein CACDTVSTLLRDTDKLIF.

Worth noting for this clone: The protein in TCRdb stems from a much larger clone and differs at residue 17 from this DNA's translation, likely a read error; here the protein is translated from the DNA. The chain combines TRDV2 with TRDJ1; 11 nucleotides match TRDD3. Germline CDR1 and CDR2: GEAIGNYY and EKD. V shed 1 base and J 5 bases; nucleotides not matched to a gene: 26. The CDR3 loop spans 22 amino acids. CDR3: CACDTVGGIPLLGDTSADKLIF. The DNA for the CDR3 is TGTGCCTGTGACACGGTGGGGGGGATTCCGCTCCTGGGGGATACTTCTGCGGATAAACTCATCTTT.

In the case of this clone: Other DNA sequences in this sample translate to the same CDR3. No J gene was called, and the V gene is TRDV2. From germline, CDR1 is GEAIGNYY and CDR2 EKD. This CDR3 has 9 amino acids. The CDR3 here is CACDLGLIF. DNA for the CDR3: TGTGCCTGCGACCTGGGGCTCATCTTT.

With regard to this clone: A far larger clone is just one base off, so this is likely a read error. The same CDR3 arises from other DNA sequences in this sample as well. The V and J genes are TRDV2 and TRDJ1; TRDD3 agrees at 8 bases. Here the J gene came from matching the DNA to germline, since TCRdb omits it. CDR3 length: 22 amino acids. Losses at the gene ends were 0 bases for V and 3 bases for J; bases not matched to a gene: 26. Germline lookup yields CDR1 GEAIGNYY and CDR2 EKD. The CDR3 nucleotides are TGTGCCTGTGACACCGAGAGAGTACATTCCCGGGGATGGGGGATGTTGGCCGATAAACTCATCTTT. It yields the protein CACDTERVHSRGWGMLADKLIF.

As for this clone: The protein that TCRdb holds for this DNA derives from a much larger clone and differs from the translated DNA at residue 15, which likely indicates a read error; the protein shown here is translated from the DNA. The V and J genes are TRDV1 and TRDJ1; 12 bases agree with TRDD3. The J gene, not given by TCRdb, was assigned here from a germline match of the nucleotide sequence. The trim removed 0 bases at V and 0 bases at J, leaving 17 bases unmatched. The CDR3 extends over 22 amino acids. Germline V gene sequence: CDR1 TSWWSYY, CDR2 QGS. CDR3 region: CALGELSYNVLLGDTYTDKLIF. The CDR3 coding sequence is TGTGCTCTTGGGGAACTAAGCTACAACGTCTTACTGGGGGATACTTACACCGATAAACTCATCTTT.

This clone was counted only a few times. The translation of this DNA and the TCRdb protein of a much larger clone differ at residue 7, probably owing to a read error; the protein shown here is translated from the DNA. CDR3 bases: TGTGCTCTTGGGGAAATGAGTCTTCGTCATCTACCCCAAAATACCTTCGGCGATAAACTCATCTTT. Protein sequence: CALGEMSLRHLPQNTFGDKLIF. V usage is TRDV1 and J usage is TRDJ1, with D perhaps TRDD1 or TRDD2 (5 bases each). The J gene was not available in TCRdb and was assigned here by matching the DNA to germline segments. Between the trimmed V and J ends, which lost 2 bases and 4 bases, there was a span of 35 bases. Germline-derived CDR1 and CDR2 are TSWWSYY and QGS. This CDR3 contains 22 residues.

This clone was seen only a few times. TCRdb has a much larger clone's protein, which differs at residue 4 from the translation of this DNA, likely because of a read error; what is shown is the protein translated from the DNA. The chain recombines TRDV2 with TRDJ1; D is ambiguous. TCRdb leaves out the J gene; it was filled in here by matching the DNA to germline. Germline assignment: CDR1 GEAIGNYY and CDR2 EKD. The CDR3 consists of 14 residues. Deletions cut 5 bases from V and 8 bases from J, with 20 bases between. The CDR3 reads CACAPGTEALKLIF. Written as DNA, the CDR3 is TGTGCCTGTGCCCCAGGTACTGAGGCCCTAAAACTCATCTTT.

As regards this clone: A read error likely explains why the TCRdb protein, taken from a much larger clone, differs from this DNA's translation at residue 14; the protein shown is translated from the DNA. This chain joins TRDV1 and TRDJ1, with a weak D call TRDD2 (5 bases). V lost 0 bases, J lost 0 bases, and 29 bases lay in between. This CDR3 is built from 22 residues. CDR1 is TSWWSYY and CDR2 is QGS in the germline V gene. DNA for the CDR3: TGTGCTCTTGGGGAACTTTCGCCTGCCTACGCCTGGAGGGTACCGTACACCGATAAACTCATCTTT. Its protein product is CALGELSPAYAWRVPYTDKLIF.

Turning to this clone: A far bigger clonotype differs at one base, so this is likely a read error. Other nucleotide sequences from this sample produce the same CDR3. The CDR3 DNA reads TGTGCTCTTGGAATAGGGTGGCGACCTCCCATCTGGGGGATACCCGAAGAGTCGTACACCGATAAACTCATCTTT. This gives the protein CALGIGWRPPIWGIPEESYTDKLIF. This chain connects TRDV1 to TRDJ1; 11 bases map to TRDD3. The CDR3 length is 25 residues. Germline V gives CDR1 TSWWSYY, CDR2 QGS. The ends lost 6 bases at V and 0 bases at J; junction bases unmatched: 33.